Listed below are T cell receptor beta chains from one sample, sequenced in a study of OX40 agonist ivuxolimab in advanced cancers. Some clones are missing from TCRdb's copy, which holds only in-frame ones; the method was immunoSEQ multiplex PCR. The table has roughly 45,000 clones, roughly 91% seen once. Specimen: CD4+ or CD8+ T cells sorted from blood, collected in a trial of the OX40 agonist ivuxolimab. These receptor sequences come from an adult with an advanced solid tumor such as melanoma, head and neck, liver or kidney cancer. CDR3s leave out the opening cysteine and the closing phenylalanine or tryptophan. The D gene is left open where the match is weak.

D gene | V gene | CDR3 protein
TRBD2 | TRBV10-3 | AISESLLAGGPPGADTQY
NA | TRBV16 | ASRPKGAGRNQPQH
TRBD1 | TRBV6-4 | ASSMTGGVDTQY
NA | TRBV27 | ASSRGAWDTEAF
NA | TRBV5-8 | ASSPRVQLNIQY
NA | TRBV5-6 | ASSLGTGFQETQY
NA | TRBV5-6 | ASSRGRDYGYT
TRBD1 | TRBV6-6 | ASATGGTEAF
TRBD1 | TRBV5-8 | ASSEFVRGGSEAF
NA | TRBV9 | ASSVGGDSASYEQY
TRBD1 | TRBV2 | ASRAGTGGNYGYT
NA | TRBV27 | ASSFNGEKLF
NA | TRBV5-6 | ASSFSGNGQLNEKLF
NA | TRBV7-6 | ASSWAVGNQETQY
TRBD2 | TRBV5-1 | ASSLVQRGTGELF
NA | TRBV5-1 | ASSLSSSHNEQF
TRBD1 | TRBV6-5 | ASSYPTDRGGTEAF
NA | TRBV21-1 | ASSKDGSNSGNTIY
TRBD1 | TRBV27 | ASSLTGAGQPQH
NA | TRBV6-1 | ASHEGGYGIYEQY
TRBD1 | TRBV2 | ASNRPGTGAHREGGEKLF
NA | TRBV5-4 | ASSREGKSYT
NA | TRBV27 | ASGPVVTTDTQY
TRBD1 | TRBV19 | ASSTRTGGQPQH
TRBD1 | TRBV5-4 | ASSLDRGYGYT
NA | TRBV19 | ASSISHASWGLF
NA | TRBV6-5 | ASSFGAGNQPQH
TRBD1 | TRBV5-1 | ASSPGQGAYEQY
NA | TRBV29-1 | SVERGIPGADTQY
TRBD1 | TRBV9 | ASSALDRGRETQY
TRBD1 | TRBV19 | ASTAGQPYGYT
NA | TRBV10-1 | ASSEVLGATETQY
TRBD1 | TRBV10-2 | ASSDGDSKYNSPLH
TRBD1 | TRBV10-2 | ASSDRGSNEKLF
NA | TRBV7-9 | ASSFAGGGYGYT
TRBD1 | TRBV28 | ASFGTGTITEAF
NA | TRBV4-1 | ASSQVSGEDYGYT
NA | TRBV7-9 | ASSRSLAVYNEQF
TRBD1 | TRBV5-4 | ASSYGQGASSPLH
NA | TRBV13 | ASSLRVSSNQPQH
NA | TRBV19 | ASSSQGYSYNEQF
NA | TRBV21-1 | ASSSGQGPDQPQH
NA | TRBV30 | AWSGLTSGNTIY
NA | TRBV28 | ASSGWNTEAF
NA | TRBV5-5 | ASSLGASSTDTQY
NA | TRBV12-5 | ASGLQDYTEAF
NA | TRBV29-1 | SVNRQDTFYGYT
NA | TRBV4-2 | ASSQGFEQF
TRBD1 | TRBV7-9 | ASSSGTVRRGYT
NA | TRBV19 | ASSISSRGQF
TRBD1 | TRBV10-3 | AAAKGQPNTEAF
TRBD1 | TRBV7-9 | ASSSAGGTEAF
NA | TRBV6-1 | ASSDLYLYSNQPQH